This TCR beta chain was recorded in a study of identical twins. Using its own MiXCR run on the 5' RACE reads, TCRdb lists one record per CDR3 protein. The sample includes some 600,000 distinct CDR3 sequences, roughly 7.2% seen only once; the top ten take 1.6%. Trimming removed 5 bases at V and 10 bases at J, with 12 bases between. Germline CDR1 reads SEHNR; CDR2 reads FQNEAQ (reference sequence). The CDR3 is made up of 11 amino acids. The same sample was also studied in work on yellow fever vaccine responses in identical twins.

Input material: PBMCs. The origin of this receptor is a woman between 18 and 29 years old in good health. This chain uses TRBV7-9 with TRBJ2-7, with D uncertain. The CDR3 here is CASSARTDQYF. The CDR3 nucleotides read TGTGCCAGCAGCGCCCGGACGGATCAGTACTTC.